The T cell receptor (beta chain) described here comes from a study of cytomegalovirus exposure and HLA in healthy donors. Across the study: A prior analysis found 95 million to 140 million unique TCR beta sequences from approximately 200 million T cells.

CDR1 and CDR2 (germline): SNHLY, FYNNEI. The CDR3 length is 15 residues. The V end was cut by 7 bases, the J end by 5 bases, with 20 bases between. Points on this clone: No antigen is known for it.

The PCR ran on 60 Vbeta and 13 Jbeta primers. Some clones are missing from TCRdb's copy, which holds only in-frame ones; the method was immunoSEQ multiplex PCR. The repertoire holds 99,000 or so clones, about 74% seen once, with over 15% in the top ten. Every donor was a healthy person donating bone marrow. Overall study findings and caveats: CMV serostatus was the sole immune exposure information available. Sequencing likely caused a cluster of highly shared sequence variants.

The specimen sequenced was PBMCs. The V call is TRBV2, the J call TRBJ1-1; weak D call: TRBD1 (6 bases). The sequence derives from a man aged 60-69 years in good health and CMV-seropositive. CDR3 amino acids: CASKGLGGAGTEAFF. The CDR3 DNA reads as TGTGCCAGCAAGGGGCTCGGGGGGGCTGGAACTGAAGCTTTCTTT.